Below are 30 T cell receptor beta chains sequenced from a single sample in a study of T-cell memory formation after mild COVID-19. MiXCR was run by TCRdb on the 5' RACE reads, yielding one entry per CDR3 protein. The data hold 270,000 or so distinct CDR3 sequences, with approximately 18% observed a single time. Sequenced input: PBMCs or a T cell subset sorted from them (not recorded which). These receptors all stem from a man aged 18 to 29 who had mild COVID-19 (a few samples of this study predate the infection). Cell type and time point are not known.

At least ten counts were recorded for this clonotype. The chain employs TRBV5-6 and TRBJ1-1; the D gene is possibly TRBD1 (5 bases). Germline loops: CDR1 SGHDT, CDR2 YYEEEE. V lost 3 bases to trimming and J lost 4 bases, with 10 bases between them. This CDR3 spans 13 amino acids. In nucleotides, the CDR3 is TGTGCCAGCAGCTGGGGGAAGGGCACTGAAGCTTTCTTT. Protein: CASSWGKGTEAFF.

This clonotype was seen a few times. The junction shows a germline mismatch at one end, possibly a read error. The V call is TRBV6-5, the J call TRBJ2-7, with 8 bases identical to TRBD2. Per the germline V gene, CDR1 is MNHEY and CDR2 is SVGAGI. The CDR3 has 16 residues. The CDR3: CASSYSGGADYYEQYF. CDR3 in DNA: TGTGCCAGCAGCTACTCGGGGGGGGCGGACTACTACGAGCAGTACTTC.

V is TRBV7-6 and J is TRBJ2-2; 9 bases are a match to TRBD1. The germline CDR1 and CDR2 sequences are SGHVS and FNYEAQ. This CDR3 region has 16 residues. J gave up 7 bases and V 5 bases, and 11 bases lay outside the gene matches. Written as DNA, the CDR3 is TGTGCCAGCAGCGCCGCCGGGACAGGGAATAGCGGGGAGCTGTTTTTT. It yields the protein CASSAAGTGNSGELFF.

The rearrangement links TRBV12-3 or TRBV12-4 to TRBJ1-1, with a tentative D call TRBD1 (6 bases). The ends were cut back, 3 bases at V and 7 bases at J, with 12 bases in the middle. The CDR3 spans 13 residues. CDR3 sequence (DNA): TGTGCCAGCAGTTTGGGGGGGGCAGGTGAAGCTTTCTTT. It encodes CASSLGGAGEAFF.

The chain uses TRBV4-3 and TRBJ2-1; 13 nucleotides agree with TRBD2. The CDR3 totals 17 residues. Germline V gene data show CDR1 as LGHNA and CDR2 as YSLEER. Losses at the gene ends were 3 bases for V and 11 bases for J; bases not matched to a gene: 13. The CDR3 DNA follows: TGCGCCAGCAGCCACCTCAGACTAGCGGGGGGCACTATCCAGCAGTTCTTC. This sequence encodes CASSHLRLAGGTIQQFF.

This clonotype was detected only a few times. The chain recombines TRBV10-3 with TRBJ2-5; 8 bases are shared with TRBD2. Losses at the gene ends were 2 bases for V and 5 bases for J; bases not matched to a gene: 4. Germline V CDR1 and CDR2: ENHRY, SYGVKD. CDR3 length: 14 residues. CDR3 in DNA: TGTGCCATCAGTGAGGGACTAGCCAGCGAGACCCAGTACTTC. Protein sequence: CAISEGLASETQYF.

This clonotype was picked up a small number of times. This chain links TRBV9 with TRBJ2-5; D may be TRBD1 or TRBD2 (5 bases each). The V and J ends lost 0 bases and 5 bases respectively, with 14 bases between them. The germline gives CDR1 SGDLS, CDR2 YYNGEE. The CDR3 consists of 15 residues. CDR3 nucleotide sequence: TGTGCCAGCAGCGTAGCAGTGGGGGTCGGGGAGACCCAGTACTTC. Its translation is CASSVAVGVGETQYF. Using reference TRBV9 and TRBJ2-5 for the parts outside the CDR3, the full variable domain is DSGVTQTPKHLITATGQRVTLRCSPRSGDLSVYWYQQSLDQGLQFLIQYYNGEERAKGNILERFSAQQFPDLHSELNLSSLELGDSALYFCASSVAVGVGETQYFGPGTRLLVL.

The chain recombines TRBV21-1 with TRBJ1-5; the DNA was not used to check the table's D call, TRBD1. TRBV21-1 is a known pseudogene. CDR3 length: 17 residues. DNA of the CDR3: TGTGCCAGCAGCAAGAACGGGAACAGGGACGGCAATCAGCCCCAGCATTTT. This encodes CASSKNGNRDGNQPQHF.

Many counts were recorded for this clonotype. This chain uses TRBV4-3 with TRBJ2-7; D ambiguous. This CDR3 region has 14 residues. Germline CDR1 reads LGHNA; CDR2 reads YSLEER. The V end was cut by 0 bases, the J end by 8 bases, with 14 bases between. As DNA, the CDR3 is TGCGCCAGCAGCCAAGATCCTGGCAACCCCAAGCAGTACTTC. Its translation: CASSQDPGNPKQYF.

Turning to this clonotype: No DNA is shown, since the ends of the CDR3 on it are uncertain; the CDR3 is the one TCRdb lists. The J gene is TRBJ2-1, the V gene TRBV12-3 or TRBV12-4; the table's D call TRBD1 went unverified against the DNA. Both ends counted, the CDR3 spans 16 residues. CDR3: CASSFFGQGSYNEQFF.

This clonotype was counted between two and nine times. The V and J genes are TRBV5-1 and TRBJ2-3, with 10 bases matching TRBD2. V dropped 0 bases and J dropped 3; count of bases not matched to a gene: 4. The CDR3 length is 16 residues. The germline gives CDR1 SGHRS, CDR2 YFSETQ. CDR3 residues: CASSLVAGGLTDTQYF. CDR3 nucleotides: TGCGCCAGCAGCTTGGTAGCGGGGGGCCTAACAGATACGCAGTATTTT. The entire variable domain, with the rest obtained from reference TRBV5-1 and TRBJ2-3, is as follows: KAGVTQTPRYLIKTRGQQVTLSCSPISGHRSVSWYQQTPGQGLQFLFEYFSETQRNKGNFPGRFSGRQFSNSRSEMNVSTLELGDSALYLCASSLVAGGLTDTQYFGPGTRLTVL.

This sequence joins TRBV20-1 and TRBJ2-7; 8 nucleotides align to TRBD2. The CDR3 contains 14 residues. Germline CDR1 is DFQATT and CDR2 is SNEGSKA (reference sequence). V was pared by 3 bases and J by 3 bases, with 7 bases of the junction left unmatched. The DNA for the CDR3 is TGCAGTGCTAGTAGCGGGGATTCCGACTACGAGCAGTACGTC. Residues: CSASSGDSDYEQYV.

This clonotype appeared a few times. The chain is built from TRBV7-2 and TRBJ1-5; TRBD1 is a possible D gene (5 bases). The length of the CDR3 is 15 residues. CDR1 is SGHTA and CDR2 is FQGNSA in the germline V gene. V was pared by 3 bases and J by 4 bases, with 13 bases between. The CDR3 is CASSLSRDFNQPQHF. In DNA, the CDR3 is TGTGCCAGCAGCTTGAGCCGGGACTTTAATCAGCCCCAGCATTTT.

The table lists this clonotype with a few counts. The rearrangement joins TRBV7-9 to TRBJ2-5; no clear D. This CDR3 contains 17 residues. V shed 0 bases and J shed 0 bases, with 14 bases lying between them. Germline V gives CDR1 SEHNR, CDR2 FQNEAQ (reference sequence). The CDR3 nucleotides read TGTGCCAGCAGCTTAGCTAGAGACTCCACCTACCAAGAGACCCAGTACTTC. Encoded protein: CASSLARDSTYQETQYF.

The rearrangement uses TRBV7-2 and TRBJ2-2, with 10 bases that match TRBD1. Germline loops: CDR1 SGHTA, CDR2 FQGNSA. This CDR3 contains 16 residues. The J segment lost 6 bases and the V segment lost 1 base, leaving 5 bases of the junction unmatched. CDR3 DNA sequence: TGTGCCAGCAGCTTAGGGGGGACAGGGGTACCCGGGGAGCTGTTTTTT. Translated: CASSLGGTGVPGELFF.

The V and J genes are TRBV2 and TRBJ1-4, with 7 bases matching TRBD1. CDR3 length: 14 residues. The germline V gene encodes CDR1 SNHLY and CDR2 FYNNEI. After removal of 5 bases from V and 3 bases from J, the junction contained 3 bases not matched to a gene. This chain's CDR3 is CASSRQGANEKLFF. In DNA form, the CDR3 reads TGTGCCAGCAGTCGACAGGGAGCTAATGAAAAACTGTTTTTT.

The chain carries TRBV4-3 and TRBJ1-2; 8 bases line up with TRBD1. V lost 0 bases, J lost 8 bases, and 11 bases stayed unmatched. The CDR3 has 16 amino acids. Germline CDR1 reads LGHNA; CDR2 reads YSLEER. DNA for the CDR3: TGCGCCAGCAGCCAAGATATTTCCCCAGGGGGCGGAGGCTACACCTTC. Translated: CASSQDISPGGGGYTF.

This clonotype has a handful of counts. The chain recombines TRBV27 with TRBJ2-7, with 7 bases fitting TRBD1. This CDR3 region has 13 residues. Germline V CDR1 and CDR2: MNHEY, SMNVEV (reference sequence). Trimming removed 2 bases from V and 7 bases from J; junction bases left unmatched: 5. The CDR3 spells CASSLEGAREQYF. The CDR3, as DNA: TGTGCCAGCAGTTTAGAGGGGGCGCGTGAGCAGTACTTC.

This clonotype was seen a few times. This sequence joins TRBV6-1 and TRBJ1-2; D unresolved. Trimming removed 1 base from V and 4 bases from J, with 4 bases in between. Germline V gives CDR1 MNHNS, CDR2 SASEGT. CDR3 length: 12 amino acids. The DNA of the CDR3 is TGTGCCAGCAGTGAAGGGTTCTATGGCTACACCTTC. Its protein is CASSEGFYGYTF.

The genes are TRBV20-1 and TRBJ1-1, with TRBD1 matching over 7 bases. The CDR3 covers 13 residues. Germline V gives CDR1 DFQATT, CDR2 SNEGSKA (reference sequence). V gave up 6 bases and J gave up 4 bases; unmatched junction bases: 8. In nucleotides, the CDR3 is TGCAGTGCCACCACAGGGGAGGCCACTGAAGCTTTCTTT. Its translation is CSATTGEATEAFF.

J is TRBJ2-3 and V is TRBV9, with a tentative D call TRBD1 (5 bases). The CDR3 sequence is 12 residues long. V dropped 0 bases and J dropped 7 bases, with 6 bases sitting between them. Germline CDR1 reads SGDLS; CDR2 reads YYNGEE. The CDR3, as DNA: TGTGCCAGCAGCGTAGAGGGGTATACGCAGTATTTT. Protein product: CASSVEGYTQYF.

This clonotype turned up a few times. This sequence joins TRBV20-1 and TRBJ2-7; D not resolved. Between the trimmed V and J ends, which lost 3 bases and 0 bases, there was a span of 12 bases. Germline lookup yields CDR1 DFQATT and CDR2 SNEGSKA (reference sequence). CDR3 length: 14 amino acids. The CDR3 coding sequence is TGCAGTGCTAGTCATGTAGCCAACTCCTACGAGCAGTACTTC. Translated, it gives CSASHVANSYEQYF.

Only a few counts were recorded for this clonotype. The rearrangement links TRBV20-1 to TRBJ2-7; unclear D gene. Germline assignment: CDR1 DFQATT and CDR2 SNEGSKA (reference sequence). The V end lost 1 base, the J end lost 6 bases, and 4 bases lay between the germline ends. The CDR3 spans 10 residues. The CDR3 reads CSARGAEQYV. The CDR3 DNA reads TGCAGTGCTAGAGGCGCCGAGCAGTACGTC.

This clonotype was recorded a few times. This rearrangement joins TRBV18 to TRBJ2-1; no clear D gene. Germline CDR1 reads KGHSH; CDR2 reads LQKENI. CDR3 size: 17 residues. V lost 3 bases and J lost 0, with 15 bases in between. In nucleotides, the CDR3 is TGTGCCAGCTCACCTTCAATGGTCGGCCCCTCCTACAATGAGCAGTTCTTC. The encoded protein is CASSPSMVGPSYNEQFF.

This clonotype was detected a few times. The CDR3 is CASSQLRRAVTDTQYF. CDR3 nucleotide sequence: TGTGCCAGCAGCCAACTGCGGAGGGCAGTCACAGATACGCAGTATTTT. This chain connects TRBV3-1 to TRBJ2-3; tentatively, D is TRBD2 (6 bases). With 2 bases removed from V and 2 bases from J, the gap between germline ends came to 14 bases. CDR1 LGHDT and CDR2 YNNKEL come from the germline V gene (reference sequence). The CDR3 has 16 residues.

This rearrangement joins TRBV11-1 to TRBJ2-5; the D is unclear. CDR1 SGHAT and CDR2 FQDESV come from the germline V gene (reference sequence). Trimming removed 1 base at V and 5 bases at J, with 8 bases between. This CDR3 is built from 13 residues. In DNA, the CDR3 is TGTGCCAGCAGCTTAGAAATGGGTGAGACCCAGTACTTC. Its protein product is CASSLEMGETQYF.

This clonotype came up a few times. This chain connects TRBV9 to TRBJ2-7; 8 positions agree with TRBD1. There are 14 residues in the CDR3. Germline V lookup: CDR1 SGDLS, CDR2 YYNGEE. Trimming removed 4 bases from V and 5 bases from J; junction bases left unmatched: 8. In DNA form, the CDR3 reads TGTGCCAGCAGCTCCCGGACAGGGACGAACGAGCAGTACTTC. This encodes CASSSRTGTNEQYF.

The chain couples TRBV12-3 or TRBV12-4 to TRBJ2-1, with 9 positions matching TRBD1. The trim removed 5 bases at V and 6 bases at J, leaving 8 bases unmatched. The CDR3 consists of 15 residues. The CDR3 here is CASSTLQGARNEQFF. The CDR3 DNA sequence: TGTGCCAGCAGTACCTTACAGGGGGCACGCAATGAGCAGTTCTTC.

This clonotype appeared many times. One end of the junction varies from germline; a read error may be responsible. The chain carries TRBV5-1 and TRBJ2-7; D ambiguous. The germline V gene has CDR1 SGHRS and CDR2 YFSETQ. The CDR3 is made up of 13 amino acids. The DNA of the CDR3 is TGTGCCAGCAGCTTAGACGGTTACTACGAGCAGTACTTC. Translated: CASSLDGYYEQYF.

This clonotype came up a few times. J is TRBJ1-5 and V is TRBV30; D possibly corresponds to TRBD1 (6 bases). The CDR3 has 15 residues. Trimming took off 2 bases at V and 6 bases at J, with 17 bases between the two ends. CDR1 and CDR2 (germline): GTSNPN, SVGIG (reference sequence). The CDR3 here is CAWSPPPGAGQPQHF. The CDR3 region has the DNA TGTGCCTGGAGTCCCCCCCCGGGGGCTGGTCAGCCCCAGCATTTT.